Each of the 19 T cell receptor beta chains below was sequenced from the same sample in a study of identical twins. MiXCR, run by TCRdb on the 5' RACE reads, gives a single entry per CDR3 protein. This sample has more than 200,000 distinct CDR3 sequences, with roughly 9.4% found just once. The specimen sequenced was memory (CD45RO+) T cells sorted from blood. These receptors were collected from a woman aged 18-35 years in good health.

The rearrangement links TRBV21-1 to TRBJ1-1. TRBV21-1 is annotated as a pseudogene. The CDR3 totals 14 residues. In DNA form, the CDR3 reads TGTGCCAGCAGCAAAGCTAGGAAAACGAGTGAAGCTTTCTTT. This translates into CASSKARKTSEAFF.

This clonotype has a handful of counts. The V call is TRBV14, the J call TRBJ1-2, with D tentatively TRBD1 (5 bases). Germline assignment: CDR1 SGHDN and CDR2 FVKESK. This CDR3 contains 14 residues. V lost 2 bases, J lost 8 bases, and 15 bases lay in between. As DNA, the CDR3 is TGTGCCAGCAGCCAACCTCGGGGGAGCGAGGGCTACACCTTC. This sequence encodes CASSQPRGSEGYTF.

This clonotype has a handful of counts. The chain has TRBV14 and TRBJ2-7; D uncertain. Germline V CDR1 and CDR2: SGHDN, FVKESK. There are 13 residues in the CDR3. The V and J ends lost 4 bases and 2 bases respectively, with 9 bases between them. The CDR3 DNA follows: TGTGCCAGCAGCCGGGCCCTCGCCTACGAGCAGTACTTC. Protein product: CASSRALAYEQYF.

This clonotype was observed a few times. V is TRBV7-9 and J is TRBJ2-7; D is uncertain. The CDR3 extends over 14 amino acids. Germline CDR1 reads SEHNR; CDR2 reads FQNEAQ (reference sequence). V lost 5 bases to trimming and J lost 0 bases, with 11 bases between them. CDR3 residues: CASSPTRSSYEQYF. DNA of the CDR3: TGTGCCAGCAGCCCGACGCGTTCCTCCTACGAGCAGTACTTC.

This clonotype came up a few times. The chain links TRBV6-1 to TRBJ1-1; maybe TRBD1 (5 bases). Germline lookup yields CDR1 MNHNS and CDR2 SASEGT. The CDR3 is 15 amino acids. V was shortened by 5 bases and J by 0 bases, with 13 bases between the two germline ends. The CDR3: CASSRQGLMNTEAFF. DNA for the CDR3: TGTGCCAGCAGTAGGCAGGGCCTCATGAACACTGAAGCTTTCTTT.

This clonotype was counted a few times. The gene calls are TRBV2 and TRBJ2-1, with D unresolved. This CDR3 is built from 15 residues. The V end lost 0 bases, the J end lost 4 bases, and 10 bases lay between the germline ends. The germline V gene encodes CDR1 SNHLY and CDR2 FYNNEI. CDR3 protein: CASSEAVPGYNEQFF. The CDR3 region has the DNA TGTGCCAGCAGTGAAGCGGTCCCAGGTTACAATGAGCAGTTCTTC.

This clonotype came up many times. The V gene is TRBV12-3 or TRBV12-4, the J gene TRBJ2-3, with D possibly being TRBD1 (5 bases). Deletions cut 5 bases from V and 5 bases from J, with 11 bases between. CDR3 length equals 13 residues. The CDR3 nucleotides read TGTGCCAGCAGTCCCAGGGTTTTAGATACGCAGTATTTT. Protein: CASSPRVLDTQYF.

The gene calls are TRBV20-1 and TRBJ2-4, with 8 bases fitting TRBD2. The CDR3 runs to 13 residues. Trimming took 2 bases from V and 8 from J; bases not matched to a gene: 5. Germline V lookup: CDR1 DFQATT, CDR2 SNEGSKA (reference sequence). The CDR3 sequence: CSARLAGYDIQYF. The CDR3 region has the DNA TGCAGTGCTAGACTAGCGGGTTATGACATTCAGTACTTC.

The CDR3 DNA follows: TGTGCCAGCGCGGACAGTTTTTATCAGCCCCAGCATTTT. This codes for CASADSFYQPQHF. The chain carries TRBV6-2 or TRBV6-3 and TRBJ1-5; tentative D call: TRBD1 (6 bases). V gave up 8 bases and J gave up 5 bases, with 13 bases separating them. The CDR3 totals 13 residues. Germline CDR1 MNHEY, CDR2 SVGEGT.

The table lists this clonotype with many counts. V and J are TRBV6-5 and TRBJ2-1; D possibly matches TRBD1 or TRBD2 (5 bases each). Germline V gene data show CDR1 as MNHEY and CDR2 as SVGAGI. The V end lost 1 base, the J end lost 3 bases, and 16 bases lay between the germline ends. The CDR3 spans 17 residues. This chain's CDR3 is CASSYLLAGTLYNEQFF. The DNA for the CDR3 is TGTGCCAGCAGTTACTTATTGGCCGGGACGCTCTACAATGAGCAGTTCTTC.

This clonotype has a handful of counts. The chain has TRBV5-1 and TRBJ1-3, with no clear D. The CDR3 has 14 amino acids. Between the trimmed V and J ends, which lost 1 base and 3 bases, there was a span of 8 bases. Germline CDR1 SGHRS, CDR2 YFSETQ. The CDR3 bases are TGCGCCAGCAGCTTGAATCCGTTTGGAAACACCATATATTTT. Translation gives CASSLNPFGNTIYF.

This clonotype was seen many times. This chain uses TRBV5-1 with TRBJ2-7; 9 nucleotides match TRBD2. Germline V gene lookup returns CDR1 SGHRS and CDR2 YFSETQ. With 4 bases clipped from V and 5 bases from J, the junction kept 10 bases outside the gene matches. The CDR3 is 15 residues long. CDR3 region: CASSQVGTSRDEQYF. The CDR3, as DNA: TGCGCCAGCAGCCAAGTCGGGACTAGCCGCGACGAGCAGTACTTC. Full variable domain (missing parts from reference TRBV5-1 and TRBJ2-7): KAGVTQTPRYLIKTRGQQVTLSCSPISGHRSVSWYQQTPGQGLQFLFEYFSETQRNKGNFPGRFSGRQFSNSRSEMNVSTLELGDSALYLCASSQVGTSRDEQYFGPGTRLTVT.

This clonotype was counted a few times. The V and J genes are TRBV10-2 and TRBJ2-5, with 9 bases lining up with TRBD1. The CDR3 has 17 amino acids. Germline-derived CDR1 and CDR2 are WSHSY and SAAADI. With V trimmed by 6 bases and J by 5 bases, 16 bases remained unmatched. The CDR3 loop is CASSRRGQGGSGETQYF. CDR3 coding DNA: TGCGCCAGCAGCCGGCGGGGACAGGGTGGTTCAGGGGAGACCCAGTACTTC.

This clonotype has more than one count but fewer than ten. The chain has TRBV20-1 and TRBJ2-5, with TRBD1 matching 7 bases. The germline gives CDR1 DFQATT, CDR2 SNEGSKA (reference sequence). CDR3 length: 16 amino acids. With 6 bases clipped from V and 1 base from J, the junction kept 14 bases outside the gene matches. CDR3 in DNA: TGCAGTGCAAGACCCCCCATGGCAGGGGGCCAAGAGACCCAGTACTTC. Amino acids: CSARPPMAGGQETQYF.

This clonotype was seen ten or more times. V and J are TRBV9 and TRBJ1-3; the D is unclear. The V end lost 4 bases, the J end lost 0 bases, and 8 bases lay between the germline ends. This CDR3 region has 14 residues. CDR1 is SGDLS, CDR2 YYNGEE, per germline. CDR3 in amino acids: CASSPPGSGNTIYF. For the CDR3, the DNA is TGTGCCAGCAGCCCTCCGGGCTCTGGAAACACCATATATTTT.

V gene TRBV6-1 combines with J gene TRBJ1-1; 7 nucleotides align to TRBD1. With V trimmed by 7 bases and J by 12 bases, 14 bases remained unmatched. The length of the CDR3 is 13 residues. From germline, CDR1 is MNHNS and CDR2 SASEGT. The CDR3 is CASTPPTGRGTFF. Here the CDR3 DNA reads TGTGCCAGCACCCCACCGACAGGGCGTGGCACTTTCTTT.

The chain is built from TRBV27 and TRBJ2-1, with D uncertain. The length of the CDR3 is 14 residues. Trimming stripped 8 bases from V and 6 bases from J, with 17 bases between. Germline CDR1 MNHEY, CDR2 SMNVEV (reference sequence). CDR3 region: CASSVADAANEQFF. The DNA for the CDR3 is TGTGCCAGCTCCGTGGCAGATGCGGCCAATGAGCAGTTCTTC.

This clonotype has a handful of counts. This chain's CDR3 is CASSYSRETQYF. Here the CDR3 DNA reads TGTGCCAGCAGTTACTCTCGAGAGACCCAGTACTTC. The rearrangement joins TRBV6-2 or TRBV6-3 to TRBJ2-5; no firm D call. Germline values: CDR1 MNHEY, CDR2 SVGEGT. The CDR3 covers 12 residues. The V end was cut by 0 bases, the J end by 4 bases, with 3 bases between.

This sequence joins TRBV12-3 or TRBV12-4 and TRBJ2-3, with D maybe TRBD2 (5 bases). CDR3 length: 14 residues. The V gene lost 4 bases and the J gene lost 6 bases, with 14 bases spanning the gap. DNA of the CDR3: TGTGCCAGCAGTTCCGAAAGGCCGGGGGATACGCAGTATTTT. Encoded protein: CASSSERPGDTQYF.